These 17 T cell receptor beta chains came from one sample sequenced in a study of blood T cell repertoires in COVID-19. Data came from immunoSEQ multiplex PCR; TCRdb stores just in-frame clones and leaves some out. The sample lists approximately 210,000 clones; 85% to 90% were seen once. The sample taken for sequencing was peripheral blood. The receptors originated from a man aged 45 to 65 with COVID-19, enrolled during active disease.

The chain has TRBV7-9 and TRBJ1-1; D is perhaps TRBD1 (5 bases). This CDR3 is 14 amino acids long. The germline gives CDR1 SEHNR, CDR2 FQNEAQ (reference sequence). The V end was cut by 5 bases, the J end by 5 bases, with 15 bases between. DNA of the CDR3: TGTGCCAGCAGCCCGACAGAAACAGGAACTGAAGCTTTCTTT. Its translation is CASSPTETGTEAFF.

The chain carries TRBV27 and TRBJ2-1, with D perhaps TRBD2 (6 bases). Germline CDR1 is MNHEY and CDR2 is SMNVEV (reference sequence). Trimming left V 7 bases short and J 0 bases short, with 16 bases between. This CDR3 has 16 residues. Written as DNA, the CDR3 is TGTGCCAGCACCGCCACGGACGGGAGCTCCTACAATGAGCAGTTCTTC. Its translation: CASTATDGSSYNEQFF.

This chain uses TRBV3-1 (or the pseudogene TRBV3-2) with TRBJ1-1, with 11 bases that match TRBD1. This CDR3 contains 16 residues. Germline CDR1 is LGHDT and CDR2 is YNNKEL (reference sequence). The V and J ends lost 1 base and 5 bases, in that order; junction bases with no gene match: 6. Written as DNA, the CDR3 is TGTGCCAGCAGCCAAGGCGGACAGGGGGCGGAAACTGAAGCTTTCTTT. This translates into CASSQGGQGAETEAFF.

The chain carries TRBV18 and TRBJ1-1; 10 positions agree with TRBD1. Looked up from germline, CDR1 is KGHSH and CDR2 is LQKENI. CDR3 length: 14 amino acids. Germline trimming cut 2 bases from V and 10 bases from J; bases unmatched to any gene: 7. For the CDR3, the DNA is TGTGCCAGCTCACCAGGGACAGGGGCCATGGCAGCTTTCTTT. Translation gives CASSPGTGAMAAFF. Drawing the rest from reference TRBV18 and TRBJ1-1, the complete variable domain is NAGVMQNPRHLVRRRGQEARLRCSPMKGHSHVYWYRQLPEEGLKFMVYLQKENIIDESGMPKERFSAEFPKEGPSILRIQQVVRGDSAAYFCASSPGTGAMAAFFGQGTRLTVV.

This clone came up a few times. The gene calls are TRBV6-5 and TRBJ1-5; the D gene is possibly TRBD1 (6 bases). The CDR3 spans 13 residues. The V and J ends lost 5 bases and 6 bases respectively, with 11 bases between them. The germline V gene encodes CDR1 MNHEY and CDR2 SVGAGI. The CDR3 region has the DNA TGTGCCAGCAGTACAGGGTACGCTCAGCCCCAGCATTTT. This sequence encodes CASSTGYAQPQHF.

CDR3 bases: TGTGCCAGCAGCTTAGAGGTCGGACTCTCCTACGAGCAGTACTTC. Protein sequence: CASSLEVGLSYEQYF. This rearrangement joins TRBV7-8 to TRBJ2-7; perhaps TRBD2 as D (5 bases). The ends were cut back, 1 base at V and 0 bases at J, with 10 bases in the middle. From germline, CDR1 is SGHVS and CDR2 FQNEAQ. This CDR3 is 15 amino acids long.

The rearrangement joins TRBV29-1 to TRBJ2-1, with 13 nucleotides matching TRBD2. Germline CDR1 reads SQVTM; CDR2 reads ANQGSEA. The CDR3 consists of 15 residues. V was clipped by 7 bases and J by 5 bases; unmatched bases: 8. DNA of the CDR3: TGCAGCGGTATACCCGGGACTAGCGGGAACAATGAGCAGTTCTTC. Amino acids: CSGIPGTSGNNEQFF.

V is TRBV19 and J is TRBJ1-3, with D perhaps matching TRBD1 (5 bases). The CDR3 runs to 14 residues. Trimming shortened V by 10 bases and J by 1 base, and 14 bases separated the two germline ends. Germline V CDR1 and CDR2: LNHDA, SQIVND (reference sequence). CDR3 nucleotide sequence: TGTGCCACTCGCCCAGGGTCTTCTGGAAACACCATATATTTT. Translation: CATRPGSSGNTIYF.

The chain is built from TRBV5-5 and TRBJ2-6, with 9 bases aligning to TRBD1. V dropped 3 bases and J dropped 1; count of bases not matched to a gene: 5. The germline gives CDR1 SGHKS, CDR2 YYEKEE (reference sequence). This CDR3 has 17 amino acids. The DNA of the CDR3 is TGTGCCAGCAGCTCACAGGGGGCGCGGTCTGGGGCCAACGTCCTGACTTTC. Translating gives CASSSQGARSGANVLTF.

CDR3 residues: CASSSRGMNTEAFF. DNA of the CDR3: TGTGCCAGCAGCTCCAGGGGCATGAACACTGAAGCTTTCTTT. This rearrangement joins TRBV5-4 to TRBJ1-1; D perhaps matches TRBD1 (6 bases). The germline gives CDR1 SGHNT, CDR2 YYREEE (reference sequence). The V gene lost 3 bases and the J gene lost 0 bases, with 9 bases spanning the gap. CDR3 size: 14 residues.

The rearrangement links TRBV6-5 to TRBJ1-2; a weak D match, TRBD1 (6 bases). Looked up from germline, CDR1 is MNHEY and CDR2 is SVGAGI. This CDR3 has 15 amino acids. V dropped 0 bases and J dropped 7 bases, with 15 bases sitting between them. CDR3 loop: CASSYSPQGASGYTF. In DNA, the CDR3 is TGTGCCAGCAGTTACTCCCCACAGGGAGCTTCTGGCTACACCTTC.

This clone was seen only a few times. This chain uses TRBV6-4 with TRBJ1-1; D not resolved. In germline, CDR1 is MRHNA, CDR2 SNTAGT. V lost 3 bases to trimming and J lost 1 base, with 6 bases between them. The CDR3 extends over 13 amino acids. The CDR3 sequence is CASSEGENTEAFF. CDR3 nucleotides: TGTGCCAGCAGTGAAGGAGAGAACACTGAAGCTTTCTTT.

This rearrangement joins TRBV25-1 to TRBJ1-5; D remains ambiguous. The CDR3 covers 16 residues. The V end was cut by 0 bases, the J end by 5 bases, with 14 bases between. Germline CDR1 and CDR2: MGHDK and SYGVNS. CDR3 residues: CASSEYGGQNDQPQHF. The CDR3 bases are TGTGCCAGCAGTGAATATGGTGGGCAGAACGATCAGCCCCAGCATTTT.

V is TRBV7-8 and J is TRBJ2-5; 11 nucleotides agree with TRBD1. CDR1 and CDR2 (germline): SGHVS, FQNEAQ. Trimming cost V 1 base and J 4 bases; bases outside gene matches: 8. This CDR3 spans 17 amino acids. The CDR3 DNA reads TGTGCCAGCAGCTTAGTATTAACGGGGACAGGGGGAGAGACCCAGTACTTC. Translation: CASSLVLTGTGGETQYF.

The J gene is TRBJ2-7, the V gene TRBV28, with D possibly TRBD1 on 6 matching bases. The length of the CDR3 is 10 residues. The V gene lost 5 bases and the J gene lost 13 bases, with 12 bases spanning the gap. From germline, CDR1 is MDHEN and CDR2 SYDVKM. CDR3 in DNA: TGTGCCAGCAGTAACCGGGACATCTACTTC. Translation: CASSNRDIYF.

This rearrangement joins TRBV3-1 (or the pseudogene TRBV3-2) to TRBJ2-5; 8 nucleotides agree with TRBD1. V was clipped by 0 bases and J by 6 bases; unmatched bases: 6. In germline, CDR1 is LGHDT, CDR2 YNNKEL (reference sequence). The CDR3 is 15 residues long. For the CDR3, the DNA is TGTGCCAGCAGCCAAGATACGACAGGGGCGAAGACCCAGTACTTC. Translating gives CASSQDTTGAKTQYF.

The rearrangement joins TRBV3-1 (or the pseudogene TRBV3-2) to TRBJ1-1; D is perhaps TRBD1 (6 bases). The CDR3 sequence is 16 residues long. Germline V gene data show CDR1 as LGHDT and CDR2 as YNNKEL (reference sequence). Trimming cost V 4 bases and J 4 bases, with 19 bases left between them. CDR3 protein: CASSRLTDRPSTEAFF. The CDR3 DNA sequence: TGTGCCAGCAGCCGTCTAACCGACAGGCCGAGCACTGAAGCTTTCTTT.